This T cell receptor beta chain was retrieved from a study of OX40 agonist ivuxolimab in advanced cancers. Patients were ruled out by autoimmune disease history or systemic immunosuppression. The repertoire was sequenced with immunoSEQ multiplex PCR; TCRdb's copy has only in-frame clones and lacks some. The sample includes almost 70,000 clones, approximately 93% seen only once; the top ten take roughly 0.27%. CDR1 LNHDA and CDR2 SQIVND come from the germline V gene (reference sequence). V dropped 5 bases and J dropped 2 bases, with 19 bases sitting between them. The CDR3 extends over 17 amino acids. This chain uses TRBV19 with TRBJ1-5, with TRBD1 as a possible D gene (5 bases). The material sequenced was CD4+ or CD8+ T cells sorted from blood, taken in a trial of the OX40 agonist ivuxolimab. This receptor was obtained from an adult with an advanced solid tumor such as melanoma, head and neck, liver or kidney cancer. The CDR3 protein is CASSQFGGVVGNQPQHF. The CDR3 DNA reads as TGTGCCAGTAGTCAGTTCGGAGGGGTGGTGGGCAATCAGCCCCAGCATTTT. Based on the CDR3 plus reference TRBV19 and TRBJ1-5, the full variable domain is DGGITQSPKYLFRKEGQNVTLSCEQNLNHDAMYWYRQDPGQGLRLIYYSQIVNDFQKGDIAEGYSVSREKKESFPLTVTSAQKNPTAFYLCASSQFGGVVGNQPQHFGDGTRLSIL.